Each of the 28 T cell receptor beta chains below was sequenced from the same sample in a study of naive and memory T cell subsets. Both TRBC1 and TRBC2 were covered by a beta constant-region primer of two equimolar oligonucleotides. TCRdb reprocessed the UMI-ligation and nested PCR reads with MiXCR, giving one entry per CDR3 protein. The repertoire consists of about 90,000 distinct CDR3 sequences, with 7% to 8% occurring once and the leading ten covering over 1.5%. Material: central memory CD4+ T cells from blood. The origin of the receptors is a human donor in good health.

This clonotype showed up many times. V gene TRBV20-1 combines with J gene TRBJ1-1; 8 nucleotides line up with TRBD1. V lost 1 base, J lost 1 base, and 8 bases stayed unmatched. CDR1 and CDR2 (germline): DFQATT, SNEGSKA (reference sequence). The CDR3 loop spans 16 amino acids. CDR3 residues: CSARASQGAPNTEAFF. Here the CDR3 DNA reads TGCAGTGCTAGAGCTAGCCAGGGGGCCCCGAACACTGAAGCTTTCTTT.

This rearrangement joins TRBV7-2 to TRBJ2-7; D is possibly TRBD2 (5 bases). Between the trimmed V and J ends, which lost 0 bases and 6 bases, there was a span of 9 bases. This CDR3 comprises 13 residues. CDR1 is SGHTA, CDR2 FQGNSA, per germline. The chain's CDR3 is CASSLAGVGEQYF. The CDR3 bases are TGTGCCAGCAGCTTAGCGGGAGTTGGCGAGCAGTACTTC.

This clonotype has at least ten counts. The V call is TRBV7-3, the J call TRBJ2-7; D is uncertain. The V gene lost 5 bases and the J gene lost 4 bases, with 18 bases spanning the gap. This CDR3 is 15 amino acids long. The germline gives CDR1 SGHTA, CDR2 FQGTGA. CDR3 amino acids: CASSPPGLAGYEQYF. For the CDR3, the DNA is TGTGCCAGCAGCCCCCCAGGTTTAGCCGGGTACGAGCAGTACTTC.

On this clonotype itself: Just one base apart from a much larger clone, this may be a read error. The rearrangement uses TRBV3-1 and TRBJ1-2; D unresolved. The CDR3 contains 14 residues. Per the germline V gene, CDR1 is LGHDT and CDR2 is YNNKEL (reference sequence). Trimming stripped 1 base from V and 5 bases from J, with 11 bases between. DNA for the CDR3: TGTGCCAGCAGCCAAGCTAAGGGTGAGTATGGCTACACCTTC. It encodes CASSQAKGEYGYTF.

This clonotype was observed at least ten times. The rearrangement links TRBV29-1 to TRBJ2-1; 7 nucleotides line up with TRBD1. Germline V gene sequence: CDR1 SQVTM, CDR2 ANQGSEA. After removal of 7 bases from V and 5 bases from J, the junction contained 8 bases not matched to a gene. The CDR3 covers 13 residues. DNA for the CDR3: TGCAGCGACCTAAGGGACAGTAACAATGAGCAGTTCTTC. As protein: CSDLRDSNNEQFF.

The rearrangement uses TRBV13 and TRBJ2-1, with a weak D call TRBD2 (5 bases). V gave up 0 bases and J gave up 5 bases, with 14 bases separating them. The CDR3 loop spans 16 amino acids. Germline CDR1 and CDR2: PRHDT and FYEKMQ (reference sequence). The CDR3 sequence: CASSLGSLDRDNEQFF. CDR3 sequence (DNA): TGTGCCAGCAGCTTAGGCTCACTAGATAGGGACAATGAGCAGTTCTTC.

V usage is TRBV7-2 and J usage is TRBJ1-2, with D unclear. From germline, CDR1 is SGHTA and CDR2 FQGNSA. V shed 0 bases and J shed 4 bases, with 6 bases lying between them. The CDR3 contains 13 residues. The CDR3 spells CASSLATVYGYTF. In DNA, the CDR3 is TGTGCCAGCAGCTTAGCAACGGTCTATGGCTACACCTTC.

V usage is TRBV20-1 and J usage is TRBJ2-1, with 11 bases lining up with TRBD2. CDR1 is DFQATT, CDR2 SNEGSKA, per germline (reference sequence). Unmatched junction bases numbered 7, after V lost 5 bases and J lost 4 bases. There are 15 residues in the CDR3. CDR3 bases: TGCAGTGCTCAACCGGGACTAGCGGTGTACAATGAGCAGTTCTTC. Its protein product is CSAQPGLAVYNEQFF.

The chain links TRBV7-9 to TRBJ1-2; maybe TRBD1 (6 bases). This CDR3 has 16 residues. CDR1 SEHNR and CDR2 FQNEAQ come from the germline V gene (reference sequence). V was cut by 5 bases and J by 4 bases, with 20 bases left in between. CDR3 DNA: TGTGCCAGCAGCCCCACCGGGGGCAGGGTCGGCTATGGCTACACCTTC. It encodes CASSPTGGRVGYGYTF.

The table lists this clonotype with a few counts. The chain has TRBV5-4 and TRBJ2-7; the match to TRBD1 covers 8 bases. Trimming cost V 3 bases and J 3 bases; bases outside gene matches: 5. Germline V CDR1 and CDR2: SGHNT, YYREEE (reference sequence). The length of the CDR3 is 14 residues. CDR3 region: CASSSKTGDYEQYF. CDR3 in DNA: TGTGCCAGCAGCTCGAAGACAGGGGACTACGAGCAGTACTTC.

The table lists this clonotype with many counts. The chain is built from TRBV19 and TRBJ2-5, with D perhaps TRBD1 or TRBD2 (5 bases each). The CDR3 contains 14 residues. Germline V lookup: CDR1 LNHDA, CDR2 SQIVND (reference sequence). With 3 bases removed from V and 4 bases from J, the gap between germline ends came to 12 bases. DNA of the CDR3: TGTGCCAGTAGTATCAGGGAGAAAGGAGAGACCCAGTACTTC. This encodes CASSIREKGETQYF.

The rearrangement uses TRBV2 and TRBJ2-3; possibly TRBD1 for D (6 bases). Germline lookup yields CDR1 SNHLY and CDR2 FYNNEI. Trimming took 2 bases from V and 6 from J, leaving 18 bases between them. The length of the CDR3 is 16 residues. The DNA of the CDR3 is TGTGCCAGCAGTGAACAGGACATCCCAGGGGCGGATACGCAGTATTTT. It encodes CASSEQDIPGADTQYF.

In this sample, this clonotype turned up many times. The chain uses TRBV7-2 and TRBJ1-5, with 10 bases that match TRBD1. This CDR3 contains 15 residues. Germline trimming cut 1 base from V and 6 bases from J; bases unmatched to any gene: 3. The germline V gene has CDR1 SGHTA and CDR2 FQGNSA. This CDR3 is CASSLVGQGTQPQHF. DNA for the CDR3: TGTGCCAGCAGCTTAGTGGGACAGGGGACTCAGCCCCAGCATTTT.

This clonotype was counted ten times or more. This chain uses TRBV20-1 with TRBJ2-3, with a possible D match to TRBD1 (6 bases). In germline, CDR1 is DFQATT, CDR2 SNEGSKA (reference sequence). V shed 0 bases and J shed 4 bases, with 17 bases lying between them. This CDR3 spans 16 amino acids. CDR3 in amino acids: CSARDPKGVGADTQYF. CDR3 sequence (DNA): TGCAGTGCTAGAGATCCGAAGGGGGTTGGCGCAGATACGCAGTATTTT.

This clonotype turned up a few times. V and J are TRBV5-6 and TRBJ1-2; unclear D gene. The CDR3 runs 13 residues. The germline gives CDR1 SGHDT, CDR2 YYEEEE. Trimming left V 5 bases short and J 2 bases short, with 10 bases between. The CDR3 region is CASSPAKNYGYTF. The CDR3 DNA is TGTGCCAGCAGTCCTGCCAAGAACTATGGCTACACCTTC.

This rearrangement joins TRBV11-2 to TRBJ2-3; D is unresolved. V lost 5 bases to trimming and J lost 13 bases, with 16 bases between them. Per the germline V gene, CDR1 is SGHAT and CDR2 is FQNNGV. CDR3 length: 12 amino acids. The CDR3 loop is CASSQSRNIEYF. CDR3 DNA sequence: TGTGCCAGCAGCCAAAGTCGGAACATCGAGTATTTT.

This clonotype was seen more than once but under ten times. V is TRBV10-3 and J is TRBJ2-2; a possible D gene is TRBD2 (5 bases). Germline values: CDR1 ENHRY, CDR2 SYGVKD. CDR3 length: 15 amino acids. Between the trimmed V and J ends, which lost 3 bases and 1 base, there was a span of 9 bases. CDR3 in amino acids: CAISERLKNTGELFF. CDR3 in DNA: TGTGCCATCAGTGAAAGACTAAAGAACACCGGGGAGCTGTTTTTT.

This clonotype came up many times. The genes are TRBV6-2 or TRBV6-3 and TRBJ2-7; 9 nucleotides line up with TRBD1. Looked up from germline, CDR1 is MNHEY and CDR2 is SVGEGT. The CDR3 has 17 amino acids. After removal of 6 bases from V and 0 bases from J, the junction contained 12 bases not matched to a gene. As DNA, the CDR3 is TGTGCCAGCAGACCCACCACCCGGACAGGGGACTCCTACGAGCAGTACTTC. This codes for CASRPTTRTGDSYEQYF.

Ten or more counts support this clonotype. CDR3 sequence: CASSLTSNYGYTF. The CDR3 DNA is TGTGCCAGCAGCTTGACATCAAACTATGGCTACACCTTC. This chain uses TRBV5-8 with TRBJ1-2; no firm D call. CDR1 and CDR2 (germline): SGHTS, YDEGEE. Trimming took off 1 base at V and 2 bases at J, with 6 bases between the two ends. The CDR3 spans 13 residues.

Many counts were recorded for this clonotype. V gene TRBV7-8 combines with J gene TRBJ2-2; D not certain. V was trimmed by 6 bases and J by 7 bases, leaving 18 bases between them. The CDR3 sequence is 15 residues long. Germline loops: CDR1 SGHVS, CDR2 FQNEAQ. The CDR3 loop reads CASRWGQAYGGELFF. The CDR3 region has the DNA TGTGCCAGCAGATGGGGTCAGGCGTATGGCGGGGAGCTGTTTTTT.

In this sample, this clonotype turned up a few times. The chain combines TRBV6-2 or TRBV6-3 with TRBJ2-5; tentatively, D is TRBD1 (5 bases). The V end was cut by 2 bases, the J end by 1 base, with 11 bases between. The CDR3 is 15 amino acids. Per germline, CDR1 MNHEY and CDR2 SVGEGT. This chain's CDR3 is CASSYGEGVQETQYF. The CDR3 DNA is TGTGCCAGCAGTTACGGGGAAGGGGTCCAAGAGACCCAGTACTTC.

This chain's CDR3 is CASSLGSGASNYGYTF. CDR3 DNA: TGTGCCAGCAGCTTAGGTTCAGGGGCCTCTAACTATGGCTACACCTTC. This chain connects TRBV7-2 to TRBJ1-2; D is possibly TRBD1 (6 bases). There are 16 residues in the CDR3. Trimming removed 1 base at V and 0 bases at J, with 12 bases between. Germline V gene lookup returns CDR1 SGHTA and CDR2 FQGNSA. The full variable domain, its missing parts supplied by reference TRBV7-2 and TRBJ1-2, is GAGVSQSPSNKVTEKGKDVELRCDPISGHTALYWYRQSLGQGLEFLIYFQGNSAPDKSGLPSDRFSAERTGGSVSTLTIQRTQQEDSAVYLCASSLGSGASNYGYTFGSGTRLTVV.

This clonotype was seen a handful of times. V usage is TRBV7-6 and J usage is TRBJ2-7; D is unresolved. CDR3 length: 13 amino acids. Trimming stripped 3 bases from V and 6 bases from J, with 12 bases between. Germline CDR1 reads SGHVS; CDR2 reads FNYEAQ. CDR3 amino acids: CASSFALSGEQYF. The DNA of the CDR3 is TGTGCCAGCAGCTTTGCCCTATCGGGCGAGCAGTACTTC. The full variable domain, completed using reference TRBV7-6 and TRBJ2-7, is GAGVSQSPRYKVTKRGQDVALRCDPISGHVSLYWYRQALGQGPEFLTYFNYEAQQDKSGLPNDRFSAERPEGSISTLTIQRTEQRDSAMYRCASSFALSGEQYFGPGTRLTVT.

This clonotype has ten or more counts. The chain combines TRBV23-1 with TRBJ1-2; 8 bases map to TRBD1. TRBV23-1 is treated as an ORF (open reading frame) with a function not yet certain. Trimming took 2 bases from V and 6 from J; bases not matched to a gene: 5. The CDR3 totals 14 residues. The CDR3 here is CASSQRTGNDGYTF. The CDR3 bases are TGCGCCAGCAGTCAAAGGACAGGGAATGATGGCTACACCTTC.

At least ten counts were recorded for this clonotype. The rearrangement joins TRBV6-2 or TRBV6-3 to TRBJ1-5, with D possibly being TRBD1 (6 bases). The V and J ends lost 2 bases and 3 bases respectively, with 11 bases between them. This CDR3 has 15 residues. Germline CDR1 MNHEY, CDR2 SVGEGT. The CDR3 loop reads CASSYAGAFNQPQHF. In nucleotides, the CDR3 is TGTGCCAGCAGTTACGCAGGGGCGTTCAATCAGCCCCAGCATTTT.

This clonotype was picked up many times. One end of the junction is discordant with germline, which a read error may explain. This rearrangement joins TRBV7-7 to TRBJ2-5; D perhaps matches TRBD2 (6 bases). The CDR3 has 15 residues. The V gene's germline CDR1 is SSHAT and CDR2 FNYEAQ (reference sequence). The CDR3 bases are TGTGCTAGCAGCTTAAACCTTGGCGGGGAAGAGACCCAGTACTTC. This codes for CASSLNLGGEETQYF.

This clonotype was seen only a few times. CDR3 amino acids: CASSQEPGPTYNEQFF. In DNA form, the CDR3 reads TGCGCCAGCAGCCAAGAACCAGGGCCAACCTACAATGAGCAGTTCTTC. The chain is built from TRBV4-3 and TRBJ2-1; D may be TRBD1 (5 bases). The ends were cut back, 0 bases at V and 2 bases at J, with 11 bases in the middle. Germline V gene data show CDR1 as LGHNA and CDR2 as YSLEER. CDR3 length equals 16 residues.

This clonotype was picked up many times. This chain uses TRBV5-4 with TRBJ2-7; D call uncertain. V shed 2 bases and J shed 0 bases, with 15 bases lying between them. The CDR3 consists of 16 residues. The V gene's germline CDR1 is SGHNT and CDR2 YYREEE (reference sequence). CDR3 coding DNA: TGTGCCAGCAGCTTCCAGCAGTCCCTAAGCTCCTACGAGCAGTACTTC. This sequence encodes CASSFQQSLSSYEQYF.